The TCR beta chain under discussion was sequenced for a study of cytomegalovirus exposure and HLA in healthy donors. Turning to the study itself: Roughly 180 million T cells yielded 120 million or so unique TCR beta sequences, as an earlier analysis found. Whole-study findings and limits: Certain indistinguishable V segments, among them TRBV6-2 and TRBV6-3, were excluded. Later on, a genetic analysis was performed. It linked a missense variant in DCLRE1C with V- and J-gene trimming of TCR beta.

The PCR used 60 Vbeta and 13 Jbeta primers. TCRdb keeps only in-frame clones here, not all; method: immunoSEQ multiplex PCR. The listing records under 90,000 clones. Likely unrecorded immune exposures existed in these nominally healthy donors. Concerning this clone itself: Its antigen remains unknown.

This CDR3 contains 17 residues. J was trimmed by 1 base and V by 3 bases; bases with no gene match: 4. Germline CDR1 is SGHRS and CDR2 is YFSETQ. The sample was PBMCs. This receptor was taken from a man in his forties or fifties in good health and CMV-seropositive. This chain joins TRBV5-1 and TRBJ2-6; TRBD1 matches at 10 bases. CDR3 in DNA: TGCGCCAGCAGCTCAGGACAGGGGGGGTCTGGGGCCAACGTCCTGACTTTC. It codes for CASSSGQGGSGANVLTF.